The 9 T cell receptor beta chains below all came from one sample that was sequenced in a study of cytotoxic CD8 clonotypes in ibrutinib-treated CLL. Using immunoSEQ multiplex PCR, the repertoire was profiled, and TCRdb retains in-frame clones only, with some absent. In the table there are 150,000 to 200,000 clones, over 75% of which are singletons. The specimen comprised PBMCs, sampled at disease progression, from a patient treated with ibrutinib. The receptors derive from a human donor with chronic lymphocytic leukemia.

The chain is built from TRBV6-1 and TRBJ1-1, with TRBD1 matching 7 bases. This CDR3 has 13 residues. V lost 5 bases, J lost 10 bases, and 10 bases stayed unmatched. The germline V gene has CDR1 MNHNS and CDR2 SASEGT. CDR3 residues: CASSISRGGAAFF. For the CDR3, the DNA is TGTGCCAGCAGTATTTCCCGAGGGGGCGCAGCTTTCTTT.

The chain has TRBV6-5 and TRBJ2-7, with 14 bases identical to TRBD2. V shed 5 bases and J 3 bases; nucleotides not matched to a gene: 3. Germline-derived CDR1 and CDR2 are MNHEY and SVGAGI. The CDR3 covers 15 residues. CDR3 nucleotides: TGTGCCAGCAGTCCGGGACTAGCGGGAGACTACGAGCAGTACTTC. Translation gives CASSPGLAGDYEQYF.

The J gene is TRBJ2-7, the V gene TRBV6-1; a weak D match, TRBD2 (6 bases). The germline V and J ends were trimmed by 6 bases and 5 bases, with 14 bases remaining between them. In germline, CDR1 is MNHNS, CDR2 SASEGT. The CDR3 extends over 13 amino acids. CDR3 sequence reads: CASRIGGGNEQYF. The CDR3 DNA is TGTGCCAGCAGAATTGGGGGAGGCAACGAGCAGTACTTC.

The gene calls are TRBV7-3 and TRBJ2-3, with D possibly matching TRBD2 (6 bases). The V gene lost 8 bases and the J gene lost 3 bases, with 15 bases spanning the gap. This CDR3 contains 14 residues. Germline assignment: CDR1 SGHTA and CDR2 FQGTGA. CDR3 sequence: CASSGGMTTDTQYF. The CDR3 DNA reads TGTGCCAGCTCCGGAGGGATGACAACAGATACGCAGTATTTT.

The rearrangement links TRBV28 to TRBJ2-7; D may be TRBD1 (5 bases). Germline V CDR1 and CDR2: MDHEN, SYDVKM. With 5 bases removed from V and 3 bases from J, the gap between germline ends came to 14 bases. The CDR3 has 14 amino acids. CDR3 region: CASSTKTAIYEQYF. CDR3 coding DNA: TGTGCCAGCAGTACAAAGACAGCGATCTACGAGCAGTACTTC.

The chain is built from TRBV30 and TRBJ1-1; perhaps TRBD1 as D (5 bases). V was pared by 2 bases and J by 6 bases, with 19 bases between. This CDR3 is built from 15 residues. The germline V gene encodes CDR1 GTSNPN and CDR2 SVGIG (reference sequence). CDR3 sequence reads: CAWSRGEGGGSEAFF. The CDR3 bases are TGTGCCTGGAGTCGGGGCGAGGGAGGAGGGTCTGAAGCTTTCTTT.

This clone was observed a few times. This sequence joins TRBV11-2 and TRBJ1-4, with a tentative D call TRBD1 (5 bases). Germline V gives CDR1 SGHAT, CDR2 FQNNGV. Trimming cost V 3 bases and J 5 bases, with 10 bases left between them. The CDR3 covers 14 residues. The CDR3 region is CASSFRDGNEKLFF. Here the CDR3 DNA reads TGTGCCAGCAGCTTCCGGGACGGAAATGAAAAACTGTTTTTT. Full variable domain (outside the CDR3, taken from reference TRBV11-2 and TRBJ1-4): EAGVAQSPRYKIIEKRQSVAFWCNPISGHATLYWYQQILGQGPKLLIQFQNNGVVDDSQLPKDRFSAERLKGVDSTLKIQPAKLEDSAVYLCASSFRDGNEKLFFGSGTQLSVL.

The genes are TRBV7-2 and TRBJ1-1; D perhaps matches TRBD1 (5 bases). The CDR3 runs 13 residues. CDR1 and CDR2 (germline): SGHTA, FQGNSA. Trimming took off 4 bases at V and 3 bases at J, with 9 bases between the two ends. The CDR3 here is CASSSQGYTEAFF. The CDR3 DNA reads TGTGCCAGCAGCTCCCAGGGTTACACTGAAGCTTTCTTT.

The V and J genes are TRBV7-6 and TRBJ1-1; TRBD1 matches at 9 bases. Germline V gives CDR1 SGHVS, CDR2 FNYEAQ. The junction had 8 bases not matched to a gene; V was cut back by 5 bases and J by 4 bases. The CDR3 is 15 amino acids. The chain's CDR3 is CASSVTGGFGTEAFF. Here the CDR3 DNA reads TGTGCCAGCAGCGTCACAGGGGGCTTTGGCACTGAAGCTTTCTTT.